These 28 T cell receptor beta chains share one sample of origin, sequenced in a study of T-cell reconstitution after alpha-beta-depleted transplantation in children (dated by TCRdb to 2016 to 2017). According to the study, the label for this sample's treatment or condition signals: allogeneic hematopoietic cell transplantation with graft depleted of TCRalphabeta T cells and CD19 B cells. The library was made by PCR. Sequencing used an Illumina HiSeq 2500. To normalize quantification of the TCRbeta repertoire, the TCR libraries were built with molecular barcoding that relied on unique molecular identifiers. TCRdb applied fastp at Q25 and MiXCR to the public reads, then kept only in-frame beta chains. Under each unique CDR3 protein, matching rows form one entry showing the most common genes and DNA. Here the sample has around 670,000 distinct CDR3 sequences; 13% occur a single time. Of the sample, approximately 0.8% falls within the top ten clones.

This specimen consisted of PBMCs, obtained before TCRalphabeta/CD19-depleted stem cell transplant. The receptors come from a girl aged 2-15 years with congenital amegakaryocytic thrombocytopenia, due to receive a stem cell transplant.

This clonotype appeared many times. The chain uses TRBV12-3 or TRBV12-4 and TRBJ2-7, with D hard to call. This CDR3 is 12 amino acids long. V dropped 3 bases and J dropped 4 bases, with 7 bases sitting between them. The CDR3 bases are TGTGCCAGCAGTTTTTTCTCTTACGAGCAGTACTTC. It is translated as CASSFFSYEQYF.

This clonotype was observed many times. The chain recombines TRBV2 with TRBJ2-2; 8 positions match TRBD1. CDR1 is SNHLY and CDR2 is FYNNEI in the germline V gene. This CDR3 is built from 13 residues. The junction had 1 base not matched to a gene; V was cut back by 4 bases and J by 6 bases. CDR3 region: CASSGQGSGELFF. In DNA form, the CDR3 reads TGTGCCAGCAGTGGACAGGGGTCCGGGGAGCTGTTTTTT.

This clonotype was seen a handful of times. This chain joins TRBV7-6 and TRBJ2-7; D possibly corresponds to TRBD2 (5 bases). There are 13 residues in the CDR3. Germline values: CDR1 SGHVS, CDR2 FNYEAQ. Trimming took 5 bases from V and 6 from J, leaving 14 bases between them. CDR3 bases: TGTGCCAGCAGCCCCGGGGAGTCAGGCGAGCAGTACTTC. Encoded protein: CASSPGESGEQYF.

This clonotype has at least ten counts. V and J are TRBV20-1 and TRBJ2-3; the D gene is possibly TRBD2 (6 bases). There are 17 residues in the CDR3. V gave up 6 bases and J gave up 4 bases, with 26 bases separating them. Germline V gene lookup returns CDR1 DFQATT and CDR2 SNEGSKA (reference sequence). The DNA of the CDR3 is TGCAGTGCACTAAGACGGGACTCCTTTTACCGTTCAGATACGCAGTATTTT. Residues: CSALRRDSFYRSDTQYF.

The chain has TRBV20-1 and TRBJ1-2, with D possibly TRBD1 on 6 matching bases. CDR3 length: 15 residues. Trimming cost V 5 bases and J 0 bases, with 16 bases left between them. Germline V gene lookup returns CDR1 DFQATT and CDR2 SNEGSKA (reference sequence). In DNA form, the CDR3 reads TGCAGTGCTCAAGGGGGGGACCTGACTAACTATGGCTACACCTTC. This translates into CSAQGGDLTNYGYTF.

The sample holds a few counts of this clonotype. V is TRBV5-6 and J is TRBJ2-1, with D tentatively TRBD2 (6 bases). Between the trimmed V and J ends, which lost 3 bases and 10 bases, there was a span of 14 bases. Germline CDR1 SGHDT, CDR2 YYEEEE. The CDR3 length is 13 residues. CDR3 DNA sequence: TGTGCCAGCAGCTATACGGGAGCCACCGAGCAGTTCTTC. Translating gives CASSYTGATEQFF.

This clonotype was seen many times. The rearrangement joins TRBV4-1 to TRBJ2-7; unclear D gene. Germline V CDR1 and CDR2: MGHRA, YSYEKL. The CDR3 extends over 14 amino acids. Trimming took 2 bases from V and 3 from J, leaving 11 bases between them. The CDR3 sequence is CASSQRQEGYEQYF. CDR3 in DNA: TGCGCCAGCAGCCAACGGCAGGAAGGCTACGAGCAGTACTTC.

The genes are TRBV19 and TRBJ2-5; D is uncertain. Deletions cut 1 base from V and 2 bases from J, with 17 bases between. The CDR3 consists of 17 residues. Germline V CDR1 and CDR2: LNHDA, SQIVND (reference sequence). CDR3 residues: CASSIVHSQRIQETQYF. The CDR3 DNA follows: TGTGCCAGTAGTATAGTTCACTCCCAAAGGATTCAAGAGACCCAGTACTTC. The whole variable domain, remainder taken from reference TRBV19 and TRBJ2-5, is DGGITQSPKYLFRKEGQNVTLSCEQNLNHDAMYWYRQDPGQGLRLIYYSQIVNDFQKGDIAEGYSVSREKKESFPLTVTSAQKNPTAFYLCASSIVHSQRIQETQYFGPGTRLLVL.

This clonotype was seen more than once but under ten times. The CDR3 sequence: CSGAKTGQETQYF. The CDR3 DNA sequence: TGCAGTGGTGCAAAGACAGGGCAAGAGACCCAGTACTTC. The chain has TRBV20-1 and TRBJ2-5; 7 nucleotides agree with TRBD1. This CDR3 contains 13 residues. J gave up 2 bases and V 7 bases, and 7 bases lay outside the gene matches. Per germline, CDR1 DFQATT and CDR2 SNEGSKA (reference sequence).

This clonotype was detected once. This chain uses TRBV14 with TRBJ2-7; a possible D gene is TRBD1 (5 bases). Trimming took 2 bases from V and 4 from J, leaving 12 bases between them. Germline V gene lookup returns CDR1 SGHDN and CDR2 FVKESK. This CDR3 is built from 14 residues. The CDR3 DNA sequence: TGTGCCAGCAGCCAAACAGGTTGGGCATACGAGCAGTACTTC. Amino acid sequence: CASSQTGWAYEQYF.

The table lists this clonotype with a few counts. The V and J genes are TRBV15 and TRBJ2-3; 7 bases are shared with TRBD2. Germline assignment: CDR1 LNHNV and CDR2 YYDKDF (reference sequence). V shed 1 base, J shed 0 bases, and the junction held 4 bases outside the gene matches. This CDR3 region has 16 residues. The CDR3 loop is CATSRGEGPSTDTQYF. The CDR3 nucleotides read TGTGCCACCAGCAGAGGGGAGGGGCCTAGCACAGATACGCAGTATTTT.

Only a few counts were recorded for this clonotype. The gene calls are TRBV7-7 and TRBJ2-3; 7 bases agree with TRBD2. The V gene's germline CDR1 is SSHAT and CDR2 FNYEAQ (reference sequence). Trimming cost V 8 bases and J 5 bases; bases outside gene matches: 13. The CDR3 is made up of 15 amino acids. CDR3 sequence: CASAVQRGSIDTQYF. The CDR3 DNA reads as TGTGCCAGCGCGGTCCAGCGCGGGAGTATAGATACGCAGTATTTT.

This clonotype showed up just a few times. The chain has TRBV15 and TRBJ2-1; D ambiguous. Trimming took off 0 bases at V and 6 bases at J, with 18 bases between the two ends. The germline gives CDR1 LNHNV, CDR2 YYDKDF (reference sequence). The CDR3 consists of 17 residues. CDR3 loop: CATSREVPRTWGNEQFF. In DNA form, the CDR3 reads TGTGCCACCAGCAGAGAGGTACCGAGGACCTGGGGCAATGAGCAGTTCTTC.

This clonotype was counted at least ten times. The chain recombines TRBV29-1 with TRBJ2-2; 9 bases line up with TRBD1. The germline CDR1 and CDR2 sequences are SQVTM and ANQGSEA. V shed 6 bases, J shed 5 bases, and the junction held 13 bases outside the gene matches. This CDR3 comprises 16 residues. The CDR3 protein is CSVVPGQGMRTGELFF. CDR3 DNA sequence: TGCAGCGTAGTCCCGGGACAGGGCATGAGAACCGGGGAGCTGTTTTTT.

This clonotype was detected ten times or more. This chain links TRBV12-3 or TRBV12-4 with TRBJ2-3; the D is unclear. V was shortened by 3 bases and J by 1 base, with 11 bases between the two germline ends. The CDR3 sequence is 15 residues long. CDR3: CASSFLGSRTDTQYF. CDR3 DNA: TGTGCCAGCAGTTTCTTGGGTAGCCGCACAGATACGCAGTATTTT.

This clonotype was recorded a few times. The CDR3 is CASSPAGQSAKNIQYF. The CDR3, as DNA: TGCGCCAGCAGCCCAGCGGGACAGTCAGCCAAAAACATTCAGTACTTC. This chain joins TRBV4-1 and TRBJ2-4, with D perhaps TRBD1 or TRBD2 (7 bases each). The CDR3 spans 16 residues. Germline CDR1 reads MGHRA; CDR2 reads YSYEKL. V lost 4 bases and J 0 bases, leaving 13 bases between the germline ends.

The chain uses TRBV5-1 and TRBJ1-4; 8 bases map to TRBD1. CDR1 and CDR2 (germline): SGHRS, YFSETQ. V gave up 4 bases and J gave up 8 bases; unmatched junction bases: 7. The CDR3 length is 14 residues. CDR3 loop: CASSPGQGVEKLFF. The CDR3 nucleotides are TGCGCCAGCAGCCCAGGACAGGGCGTAGAAAAACTGTTTTTT.

V and J are TRBV10-3 and TRBJ2-3, with 8 nucleotides matching TRBD2. J was trimmed by 6 bases and V by 4 bases; bases with no gene match: 12. Germline values: CDR1 ENHRY, CDR2 SYGVKD. This CDR3 region has 16 residues. The CDR3 sequence: CAISGLSGGTEDTQYF. CDR3 DNA sequence: TGTGCCATCAGTGGGCTCTCGGGAGGGACGGAGGATACGCAGTATTTT.

This clonotype has at least ten counts. V usage is TRBV28 and J usage is TRBJ2-1, with 7 bases fitting TRBD2. Unmatched junction bases numbered 8, after V lost 2 bases and J lost 7 bases. The CDR3 covers 15 residues. Germline V gene data show CDR1 as MDHEN and CDR2 as SYDVKM. This chain's CDR3 is CASSLILGEGNEQFF. CDR3 coding DNA: TGTGCCAGCAGTTTAATACTAGGGGAGGGGAATGAGCAGTTCTTC.

This chain uses TRBV20-1 with TRBJ2-7, with 7 positions matching TRBD2. The CDR3 runs to 15 residues. Trimming cost V 0 bases and J 0 bases; bases outside gene matches: 5. Germline CDR1 DFQATT, CDR2 SNEGSKA (reference sequence). CDR3 residues: CSARDELAPSYEQYF. The CDR3 region has the DNA TGCAGTGCTAGAGATGAACTAGCGCCCTCCTACGAGCAGTACTTC.

This clonotype turned up a few times. The rearrangement links TRBV27 to TRBJ2-5; possible D gene TRBD2, 6 bases. Germline values: CDR1 MNHEY, CDR2 SMNVEV (reference sequence). V was pared by 8 bases and J by 2 bases, with 12 bases between. This CDR3 contains 13 residues. CDR3 in amino acids: CASAPGLQETQYF. CDR3 in DNA: TGTGCCAGCGCCCCGGGACTTCAAGAGACCCAGTACTTC.

This clonotype has a count of ten or more. V is TRBV20-1 and J is TRBJ2-7; D uncertain. Germline values: CDR1 DFQATT, CDR2 SNEGSKA (reference sequence). Deletions cut 0 bases from V and 4 bases from J, with 16 bases between. The CDR3 extends over 15 amino acids. DNA of the CDR3: TGCAGTGCTAGAGATCCCGCCTCAGGCGATTACGAGCAGTACTTC. It yields the protein CSARDPASGDYEQYF.

The chain has TRBV20-1 and TRBJ2-7; D tentatively reads TRBD1 or TRBD2 (5 bases each). Germline lookup yields CDR1 DFQATT and CDR2 SNEGSKA (reference sequence). The CDR3 is 13 amino acids. Trimming took 4 bases from V and 5 from J, leaving 15 bases between them. CDR3 protein: CSATSAGTNEQYF. As DNA, the CDR3 is TGCAGTGCTACCTCAGCAGGGACCAACGAGCAGTACTTC.

This clonotype was counted between two and nine times. The gene calls are TRBV29-1 and TRBJ2-6, with 12 bases identical to TRBD2. With 7 bases clipped from V and 0 bases from J, the junction kept 1 base outside the gene matches. CDR3 length equals 15 residues. Per germline, CDR1 SQVTM and CDR2 ANQGSEA. The DNA for the CDR3 is TGCAGCGCGACTAGCGGGAGCTCTGGGGCCAACGTCCTGACTTTC. As protein: CSATSGSSGANVLTF.

This clonotype was recorded many times. V gene TRBV4-1 combines with J gene TRBJ2-7; the match to TRBD2 covers 11 bases. The ends lost 5 bases at V and 3 bases at J; junction bases unmatched: 6. CDR3 length equals 15 residues. Per germline, CDR1 MGHRA and CDR2 YSYEKL. CDR3 sequence reads: CASSFRLAGIYEQYF. The CDR3 DNA reads TGCGCCAGCAGCTTCCGACTAGCGGGAATCTACGAGCAGTACTTC.

This clonotype came up many times. The genes are TRBV20-1 and TRBJ2-1, with unresolved D. This CDR3 is 13 amino acids long. Germline V gives CDR1 DFQATT, CDR2 SNEGSKA (reference sequence). The V end lost 3 bases, the J end lost 6 bases, and 12 bases lay between the germline ends. The CDR3 loop reads CSASTLDRNEQFF. The CDR3 region has the DNA TGCAGTGCTAGTACCCTAGACCGCAATGAGCAGTTCTTC.

This clonotype was counted only a few times. The chain has TRBV7-6 and TRBJ2-3; 9 positions agree with TRBD2. J lost 1 base, V lost 1 base, and 3 bases had no gene match. The CDR3 is 16 residues long. The germline CDR1 and CDR2 sequences are SGHVS and FNYEAQ. CDR3 nucleotides: TGTGCCAGCAGCTTAGTTAGCGGGAGTGGCACAGATACGCAGTATTTT. It codes for CASSLVSGSGTDTQYF. Looking up the rest from reference TRBV7-6 and TRBJ2-3 gives the full variable domain: GAGVSQSPRYKVTKRGQDVALRCDPISGHVSLYWYRQALGQGPEFLTYFNYEAQQDKSGLPNDRFSAERPEGSISTLTIQRTEQRDSAMYRCASSLVSGSGTDTQYFGPGTRLTVL.

This clonotype was seen ten or more times. The V gene is TRBV12-3 or TRBV12-4, the J gene TRBJ2-1; unclear D gene. This CDR3 comprises 13 residues. V was clipped by 4 bases and J by 0 bases, with 4 bases between them. CDR3 nucleotides: TGTGCCAGCAGTTGGGTCTCCTACAATGAGCAGTTCTTC. This translates into CASSWVSYNEQFF.